The rows below give T cell receptor beta chains drawn from one sample of a study of blood T cell repertoires in COVID-19. The method was immunoSEQ multiplex PCR; TCRdb's version includes in-frame clones alone and lacks a portion of them. Found here are 300,000 to 350,000 clones, 90% of them singletons; the top ten hold 4% to 5.5%. The sequenced sample consisted of PBMCs or T cells enriched from blood (not recorded which). The receptor set was obtained from a woman between 18 and 29 years old with acute COVID-19. Both conserved end residues are part of each CDR3. D genes are given only for firm matches. Part of the rows lack a size; the others show once, few, many or a class for expanded clones.

TGTGCCAGCAGCCAAGATGCCGGGTATCAGCCCCAGCATTTT | CASSQDAGYQPQHF | TRBV3-1/TRBV3-2 | - | 14 | TRBJ1-5 | -
TGCGCCAGCAGCTCGGGACTAGCGGGCACAGATACGCAGTATTTT | CASSSGLAGTDTQYF | TRBV5-1 | TRBD2 | 15 | TRBJ2-3 | few
TGTGCCAGCAGTTACCCCAGGGAAGCCTACGAGCAGTACTTC | CASSYPREAYEQYF | TRBV28 | - | 14 | TRBJ2-7 | -
TGTGCCAGCAGTTCGAGTAGGAACACCGGGGAGCTGTTTTTT | CASSSSRNTGELFF | TRBV28 | - | 14 | TRBJ2-2 | -
TGTGCCACTGGGACAGCTGCCGGCGCGGGAGGAAGAGATACGCAGTATTTT | CATGTAAGAGGRDTQYF | TRBV10-3 | - | 17 | TRBJ2-3 | -
TGTGCCAGCAGTCCCCTAGCGGGTGGGTACAATGAGCAGTTCTTC | CASSPLAGGYNEQFF | TRBV27 | TRBD2 | 15 | TRBJ2-1 | -
TGTGCCAGCAGCGGACGACAGGTCACAGATACGCAGTATTTT | CASSGRQVTDTQYF | TRBV9 | - | 14 | TRBJ2-3 | -
TGTGCCAGCAGTTTGGGGCTAGCGGGTTCCTACGAGCAGTACTTC | CASSLGLAGSYEQYF | TRBV28 | TRBD2 | 15 | TRBJ2-7 | once
TGCAGTGCTAGTAGTTGGGACAGGGGTGACGAGCAGTACTTC | CSASSWDRGDEQYF | TRBV20-1 | TRBD1 | 14 | TRBJ2-7 | -
TGTGCCAGCAGTTTGGGGGGGGCCAACTCCTACGAGCAGTACTTC | CASSLGGANSYEQYF | TRBV27 | - | 15 | TRBJ2-7 | -
TGTGCCAGCAGGGGGACAGGGCTAAACAATGAGCAGTTCTTC | CASRGTGLNNEQFF | TRBV4-2 | TRBD1 | 14 | TRBJ2-1 | -
TGTGCCAGCAGCCCCCTAGGGACAGGCGAAAGGGAAGATGGCTACACCTTC | CASSPLGTGEREDGYTF | TRBV7-9 | TRBD1 | 17 | TRBJ1-2 | -
TGCGCCAGCAGCTTGGAGAGGGATCAGCCCCAGCATTTT | CASSLERDQPQHF | TRBV5-1 | - | 13 | TRBJ1-5 | once
TGTGCCAGCAGCCAACAAATCGGGGGACCCACTGAAGCTTTCTTT | CASSQQIGGPTEAFF | TRBV11-3 | - | 15 | TRBJ1-1 | -
TGCAGCGTTGAGGGCCCCGGGACAATTGGAGATACGCAGTATTTT | CSVEGPGTIGDTQYF | TRBV29-1 | - | 15 | TRBJ2-3 | -
TGTGCCAGCAGCCAAGTACTAGCGGGAGGGGGAGGTGAGCAGTTCTTC | CASSQVLAGGGGEQFF | TRBV3-1/TRBV3-2 | TRBD2 | 16 | TRBJ2-1 | once
TGTGCCAGCAGTTACCGCGGGGATCATTCACCCCTCCACTTT | CASSYRGDHSPLHF | TRBV6-2/TRBV6-3 | - | 14 | TRBJ1-6 | -
TGTGCCACCAGTGATTTCCGGGACAAAAGTCTAAATGAGCAGTTCTTC | CATSDFRDKSLNEQFF | TRBV24-1 | - | 16 | TRBJ2-1 | -
TGTGCCAGCAGTTTCACAGGGGGAGCCTCCTACGAGCAGTACTTC | CASSFTGGASYEQYF | TRBV27 | TRBD1 | 15 | TRBJ2-7 | -
TGCGCCAGCAGTGAGCTCGCGGGAGGCAATGAGCAGTTCTTC | CASSELAGGNEQFF | TRBV10-1 | TRBD2 | 14 | TRBJ2-1 | -
TGTGCCAGCAGTTTTACCGGGGCCTACAATGAGCAGTTCTTC | CASSFTGAYNEQFF | TRBV28 | - | 14 | TRBJ2-1 | -
TGTGCCAGCAGTGAATTTGGGCAGCCCGTCGTTGGGTACACCTTC | CASSEFGQPVVGYTF | TRBV25-1 | - | 15 | TRBJ1-2 | -
TGCGCCAGCAGCTCGGGTCAGGAGACCCAGTACTTC | CASSSGQETQYF | TRBV5-1 | - | 12 | TRBJ2-5 | once
TGTGCCAGCACTTCAGGGTTGACGGGCTACGAGCAGTACTTC | CASTSGLTGYEQYF | TRBV28 | - | 14 | TRBJ2-7 | -
TGTGCCAGCAGTTTCGGCTCAGGGGGCTTGGACACCATATATTTT | CASSFGSGGLDTIYF | TRBV27 | TRBD1 | 15 | TRBJ1-3 | -
TGTGCCAGCACCGAACAGGGAATGAACACTGAAGCTTTCTTT | CASTEQGMNTEAFF | TRBV2 | - | 14 | TRBJ1-1 | -
TGTGCCAGCACCGACTCGGACTCTGGGGCCAACGTCCTGACTTTC | CASTDSDSGANVLTF | TRBV6-5 | - | 15 | TRBJ2-6 | -
TGTGCCAGCAGCCTGAGACAGGGTCAAGAGACCCAGTACTTC | CASSLRQGQETQYF | TRBV7-9 | TRBD1 | 14 | TRBJ2-5 | -
TGTGCCAGCAGCCGGGAGGGGATCACTGAAGCTTTCTTT | CASSREGITEAFF | TRBV7-8 | - | 13 | TRBJ1-1 | -
TGTGCCAGCAGCTTAGCGGGTCCAGGGAACACCGGGGAGCTGTTTTTT | CASSLAGPGNTGELFF | TRBV11-1 | - | 16 | TRBJ2-2 | -
TGTGCCAGCATCCTGGACAGGGGGGTGATGAACACTGAAGCTTTCTTT | CASILDRGVMNTEAFF | TRBV28 | TRBD1 | 16 | TRBJ1-1 | -
TGTGCCAGCAGCACCCGGGACAGTAGAAATGGCTACACCTTC | CASSTRDSRNGYTF | TRBV7-2 | TRBD1 | 14 | TRBJ1-2 | -
TGCGCCAGCAGCTTGGAGCAGGTAGACAACTATGGCTACACCTTC | CASSLEQVDNYGYTF | TRBV5-1 | - | 15 | TRBJ1-2 | -
TGTGCCAGCAAGCCCTCTGGGGCCAACGTCCTGACTTTC | CASKPSGANVLTF | TRBV2 | - | 13 | TRBJ2-6 | few
TGTGCCAGCAGTTTATTGGGCAGGGAAGCTTTCTTT | CASSLLGREAFF | TRBV27 | - | 12 | TRBJ1-1 | -
TGTGCCAGCAGTTACGGTCAGTCCTCTGAAAAACTGTTTTTT | CASSYGQSSEKLFF | TRBV6-5 | - | 14 | TRBJ1-4 | -
TGTGCCAGCATTCGGGACAGGGATGAAAAACTGTTTTTT | CASIRDRDEKLFF | TRBV7-9 | TRBD1 | 13 | TRBJ1-4 | -
TGTGCCACCAGTGATTTGACTCCGCCTTTTAACAATGAGCAGTTCTTC | CATSDLTPPFNNEQFF | TRBV24-1 | - | 16 | TRBJ2-1 | -
TGTGCCAGCAGCGCCGATAACGGGAGGGGCAGTGAGCAGTTCTTC | CASSADNGRGSEQFF | TRBV9 | TRBD2 | 15 | TRBJ2-1 | -
TGTGCCAGCAGCCCTCAAGGACAGGGGTCCTACAATGAGCAGTTCTTC | CASSPQGQGSYNEQFF | TRBV9 | TRBD1 | 16 | TRBJ2-1 | -
TGTGCCAGCAGCATACAGGGAGATTCTTACGAGCAGTACTTC | CASSIQGDSYEQYF | TRBV5-8 | - | 14 | TRBJ2-7 | -
TGCGCCAGCAGCTTGGTGGCGGCCTCGGGCACCGGGGAGCTGTTTTTT | CASSLVAASGTGELFF | TRBV5-1 | - | 16 | TRBJ2-2 | -
TGTGCCAGCAGTGCGGGACTAGCGGGAGGGGATGAGCAGTTCTTC | CASSAGLAGGDEQFF | TRBV6-4 | TRBD2 | 15 | TRBJ2-1 | few
TGTGCCAGCAGTTACTCGGGACTAGCAAGCACAGATACGCAGTATTTT | CASSYSGLASTDTQYF | TRBV6-5 | TRBD2 | 16 | TRBJ2-3 | once
TGTGCCAGTAGGCACCTAAATAATGAGCAGTTCTTC | CASRHLNNEQFF | TRBV19 | - | 12 | TRBJ2-1 | -
TGCGCCAGCAGCTTGGCCGGAGATGGGAATTCACCCCTCCACTTT | CASSLAGDGNSPLHF | TRBV5-1 | - | 15 | TRBJ1-6 | few
TGTGCCAGTAGTCCGGTGGGGAGGGGGTCGCAAAGGGTCGCGACTGAAGCTTTCTTT | CASSPVGRGSQRVATEAFF | TRBV19 | - | 19 | TRBJ1-1 | -
TGTGCCAGCCGTAGAGACAGCGATAATTCACCCCTCCACTTT | CASRRDSDNSPLHF | TRBV2 | - | 14 | TRBJ1-6 | -
TGTGCCAGCAGCTCCGGGACAGCTCGTCGTAGGGCCAACGTCCTGACTTTC | CASSSGTARRRANVLTF | TRBV7-9 | TRBD1 | 17 | TRBJ2-6 | -
TGTGCCAGCAGCAAAAACCCCGGAGGTGGAAACACCATATATTTT | CASSKNPGGGNTIYF | TRBV21-1 | - | 15 | TRBJ1-3 | few
TGTGCCAGCAGGCCACTAGCGGGAGGGCGTATGGACACCGGGGAGCTGTTTTTT | CASRPLAGGRMDTGELFF | TRBV7-2 | TRBD2 | 18 | TRBJ2-2 | -
TGTGCCAGCAGCGTCTGGGGCCAGCGGGAGACGGATACGCAGTATTTT | CASSVWGQRETDTQYF | TRBV9 | TRBD2 | 16 | TRBJ2-3 | -
TGCGCCAGCAGCTCTTTCCTAATGACAGGGGCGAACACTGAAGCTTTCTTT | CASSSFLMTGANTEAFF | TRBV5-1 | TRBD1 | 17 | TRBJ1-1 | -
TGTGCCAGCAGCGGGGGGCAGTTGGATCAGCCCCAGCATTTT | CASSGGQLDQPQHF | TRBV2 | - | 14 | TRBJ1-5 | -